These 27 T cell receptor beta chains originate from one sample sequenced in a study of cytomegalovirus exposure and HLA in healthy donors. The study ran its PCR with 60 Vbeta and 13 Jbeta primers. The assay was immunoSEQ multiplex PCR, and TCRdb's table has in-frame clones only and misses some. The table has 160,000 or so clones, about three quarters seen once. The sequencing input was PBMCs. These receptor sequences come from a woman aged 40 to 49 in good health and CMV-seronegative.

The chain's CDR3 is CASSPGRDQPQHF. The CDR3 nucleotides read TGTGCCAGCTCACCTGGGCGCGATCAGCCCCAGCATTTT. V gene TRBV18 combines with J gene TRBJ1-5; D unclear. From germline, CDR1 is KGHSH and CDR2 LQKENI. The CDR3 contains 13 residues. The V gene lost 3 bases and the J gene lost 5 bases, with 8 bases spanning the gap.

The chain links TRBV7-9 to TRBJ2-5; 7 bases line up with TRBD1. Germline V gene sequence: CDR1 SEHNR, CDR2 FQNEAQ (reference sequence). The CDR3 contains 15 residues. J lost 3 bases, V lost 1 base, and 5 bases had no gene match. CDR3 in amino acids: CASSLEQGQKETQYF. The CDR3 DNA follows: TGTGCCAGCAGCTTAGAACAGGGACAGAAAGAGACCCAGTACTTC.

The chain uses TRBV25-1 and TRBJ1-2, with 9 bases matching TRBD1. This CDR3 is built from 15 residues. Trimming at V came to 3 bases and at J to 5 bases, leaving 7 bases not matched to a gene. Germline CDR1 reads MGHDK; CDR2 reads SYGVNS. The CDR3 coding sequence is TGTGCCAGCAGTGACAACAGGGGGCTAGGGTATGGCTACACCTTC. Its protein product is CASSDNRGLGYGYTF.

This clone was seen once. The rearrangement uses TRBV4-1 and TRBJ1-2; the D is unclear. V gave up 1 base and J gave up 4 bases, with 13 bases separating them. The length of the CDR3 is 15 residues. Germline V CDR1 and CDR2: MGHRA, YSYEKL. The chain's CDR3 is CASSQGIEPRYGYTF. The CDR3 DNA reads TGCGCCAGCAGCCAAGGTATAGAGCCGCGCTATGGCTACACCTTC.

The chain joins TRBV2 to TRBJ1-3; D unclear. This CDR3 is built from 13 residues. Trimming cost V 3 bases and J 0 bases, with 3 bases left between them. The germline CDR1 and CDR2 sequences are SNHLY and FYNNEI. Here the CDR3 DNA reads TGTGCCAGCAGTGAGTACTCTGGAAACACCATATATTTT. Its protein product is CASSEYSGNTIYF.

The V gene is TRBV7-7, the J gene TRBJ2-5; a possible D gene is TRBD1 (6 bases). Germline V gene data show CDR1 as SSHAT and CDR2 as FNYEAQ (reference sequence). This CDR3 spans 13 amino acids. Trimming left V 5 bases short and J 2 bases short, with 9 bases between. This CDR3 is CASSTTGQETQYF. In DNA, the CDR3 is TGTGCCAGCAGCACGACAGGACAAGAGACCCAGTACTTC.

In nucleotides, the CDR3 is TGTGCCAGCAGTGTTCCAGGCGTTTACGATAATTCACCCCTCCACTTT. Encoded protein: CASSVPGVYDNSPLHF. This chain connects TRBV2 to TRBJ1-6; D remains ambiguous. The germline gives CDR1 SNHLY, CDR2 FYNNEI. This CDR3 comprises 16 residues. Deletions cut 4 bases from V and 5 bases from J, with 15 bases between.

The chain combines TRBV19 with TRBJ2-1, with 15 bases matching TRBD2. CDR1 is LNHDA, CDR2 SQIVND, per germline (reference sequence). This CDR3 is built from 18 residues. V was pared by 2 bases and J by 4 bases, with 6 bases of the junction left unmatched. DNA of the CDR3: TGTGCCAGTAGTATACGTCGGACTAGCGGGGGGGCATACAATGAGCAGTTCTTC. Translation gives CASSIRRTSGGAYNEQFF.

The chain employs TRBV6-4 and TRBJ2-7; possibly TRBD2 for D (5 bases). CDR1 is MRHNA and CDR2 is SNTAGT in the germline V gene. The CDR3 runs to 15 residues. With 0 bases removed from V and 0 bases from J, the gap between germline ends came to 9 bases. This CDR3 reads CASSDSADYSYEQYF. The CDR3 DNA is TGTGCCAGCAGTGACTCCGCAGACTACTCCTACGAGCAGTACTTC.

The J gene is TRBJ1-6, the V gene TRBV18; D possibly corresponds to TRBD1 (6 bases). V was clipped by 5 bases and J by 4 bases, with 15 bases between them. This CDR3 has 16 amino acids. Germline CDR1 and CDR2: KGHSH and LQKENI. For the CDR3, the DNA is TGTGCCAGCTCAATACAGGGTACCCTATATAATTCACCCCTCCACTTT. Amino acid sequence: CASSIQGTLYNSPLHF.

This clone has a handful of counts. The chain is built from TRBV6-1 and TRBJ1-1; 11 bases line up with TRBD1. The CDR3 has 15 amino acids. From germline, CDR1 is MNHNS and CDR2 SASEGT. Losses at the gene ends were 6 bases for V and 5 bases for J; bases not matched to a gene: 8. CDR3 residues: CASRPRTGGMTEAFF. In DNA, the CDR3 is TGTGCCAGCAGACCTCGGACAGGGGGCATGACTGAAGCTTTCTTT.

The chain couples TRBV15 to TRBJ2-3; D is unclear. Trimming took 0 bases from V and 3 from J, leaving 7 bases between them. Germline CDR1 LNHNV, CDR2 YYDKDF (reference sequence). CDR3 length: 14 residues. CDR3 region: CATSRDQATDTQYF. CDR3 DNA: TGTGCCACCAGCAGAGACCAAGCGACAGATACGCAGTATTTT.

V usage is TRBV5-4 and J usage is TRBJ2-2; no clear D. From germline, CDR1 is SGHNT and CDR2 YYREEE (reference sequence). This CDR3 has 15 residues. V was pared by 0 bases and J by 5 bases, with 11 bases between. In DNA, the CDR3 is TGTGCCAGCAGCTTGGGGGCACAAGAAACCGGGGAGCTGTTTTTT. Amino acids: CASSLGAQETGELFF.

The rearrangement joins TRBV5-4 to TRBJ1-1; 9 bases map to TRBD1. The CDR3 spans 13 residues. Germline-derived CDR1 and CDR2 are SGHNT and YYREEE (reference sequence). Trimming cost V 4 bases and J 7 bases; bases outside gene matches: 5. The CDR3 here is CASSVQGAYEAFF. CDR3 bases: TGTGCCAGCAGCGTACAGGGGGCCTATGAAGCTTTCTTT.

This sequence joins TRBV6-1 and TRBJ2-5; TRBD1 aligns across 8 bases. The end of the DNA is better explained by TRBJ2-7, so the J call may be wrong. There are 15 residues in the CDR3. Per germline, CDR1 MNHNS and CDR2 SASEGT. The CDR3 DNA sequence: TGTGCCAGCAGCTTAAAGGGACAGGCGTTCAACGAGCAGTACTTC. This translates into CASSLKGQAFNEQYF.

V gene TRBV7-2 combines with J gene TRBJ2-1; D uncertain. The germline V and J ends were trimmed by 3 bases and 0 bases, with 9 bases remaining between them. Per the germline V gene, CDR1 is SGHTA and CDR2 is FQGNSA. The CDR3 spans 15 residues. The CDR3 nucleotides are TGTGCCAGCAGCTTCCGTTGGAGCTCCTACAATGAGCAGTTCTTC. Translated, it gives CASSFRWSSYNEQFF.

The genes are TRBV6-6 and TRBJ1-2, with D possibly being TRBD1 (5 bases). Germline CDR1 is MNHNY and CDR2 is SVGAGI (reference sequence). This CDR3 region has 15 residues. The V end lost 6 bases, the J end lost 4 bases, and 18 bases lay between the germline ends. CDR3 in DNA: TGTGCCAGCAGGGAATTTGGGGCGCCCAGCTATGGCTACACCTTC. It codes for CASREFGAPSYGYTF.

The rearrangement joins TRBV5-1 to TRBJ2-5, with 7 bases lining up with TRBD1. The J call may be in error: the DNA end matches TRBJ2-7 better. The CDR3 consists of 14 residues. Germline values: CDR1 SGHRS, CDR2 YFSETQ. The CDR3 loop is CASSPRTGTYEQYF. CDR3 nucleotide sequence: TGCGCCAGCAGCCCGAGGACAGGCACCTACGAGCAGTACTTC.

This chain links TRBV18 with TRBJ1-1; D is possibly TRBD1 (6 bases). The CDR3 runs to 20 residues. V was trimmed by 2 bases and J by 0 bases, leaving 25 bases between them. Germline assignment: CDR1 KGHSH and CDR2 LQKENI. DNA of the CDR3: TGTGCCAGCTCACCAGGCCCACAAGCCGGACAGACAACGATGAACACTGAAGCTTTCTTT. It is translated as CASSPGPQAGQTTMNTEAFF. The whole variable domain, filled in from reference TRBV18 and TRBJ1-1, reads NAGVMQNPRHLVRRRGQEARLRCSPMKGHSHVYWYRQLPEEGLKFMVYLQKENIIDESGMPKERFSAEFPKEGPSILRIQQVVRGDSAAYFCASSPGPQAGQTTMNTEAFFGQGTRLTVV.

The chain employs TRBV6-5 and TRBJ1-2; 7 nucleotides line up with TRBD1. This CDR3 is 13 amino acids long. CDR1 MNHEY and CDR2 SVGAGI come from the germline V gene. V trimming: 5 bases; J trimming: 2 bases; junction bases outside the gene matches: 2. CDR3 nucleotides: TGTGCCAGCAGTAACAGGGGAAACTATGGCTACACCTTC. Protein product: CASSNRGNYGYTF.

The rearrangement uses TRBV6-5 and TRBJ1-1; 9 bases line up with TRBD1. CDR1 and CDR2 from the germline V gene are MNHEY and SVGAGI. Trimming cost V 6 bases and J 0 bases; bases outside gene matches: 2. The CDR3 has 14 residues. CDR3 in DNA: TGTGCCAGCAGCAGGGACAGGGTGAACACTGAAGCTTTCTTT. Translated: CASSRDRVNTEAFF.

The V call is TRBV5-3, the J call TRBJ1-1; 7 bases fit TRBD1. TRBV5-3 is an ORF for which the function is uncertain. V dropped 5 bases and J dropped 3; count of bases not matched to a gene: 10. CDR3 length equals 15 residues. The CDR3 DNA is TGTGCCAGAAGTCCGGGACAGAGGATCGACACTGAAGCTTTCTTT. It yields the protein CARSPGQRIDTEAFF.

The chain has TRBV5-1 and TRBJ2-3; a possible D gene is TRBD2 (6 bases). Deletions cut 0 bases from V and 4 bases from J, with 18 bases between. Germline CDR1 SGHRS, CDR2 YFSETQ. This CDR3 contains 17 residues. The CDR3 loop reads CASSLAAAGSSSDTQYF. The CDR3 DNA reads TGCGCCAGCAGCTTGGCCGCGGCGGGGAGTAGTTCAGATACGCAGTATTTT.

The gene calls are TRBV18 and TRBJ1-6; D is undetermined. Germline loops: CDR1 KGHSH, CDR2 LQKENI. Deletions cut 3 bases from V and 7 bases from J, with 10 bases between. The CDR3 sequence is 14 residues long. As DNA, the CDR3 is TGTGCCAGCTCACCGTTGGAGGCCAATTCACCCCTCCACTTT. Amino acids: CASSPLEANSPLHF.

V and J are TRBV27 and TRBJ2-2, with TRBD1 as a possible D gene (5 bases). The CDR3 is 17 amino acids. The ends were cut back, 2 bases at V and 0 bases at J, with 13 bases in the middle. Germline V gene sequence: CDR1 MNHEY, CDR2 SMNVEV (reference sequence). The CDR3 reads CASSLTDSYANTGELFF. CDR3 in DNA: TGTGCCAGCAGTTTAACCGACAGTTACGCGAACACCGGGGAGCTGTTTTTT.

The chain employs TRBV2 and TRBJ2-3, with D possibly being TRBD2 (6 bases). This CDR3 is built from 15 residues. From germline, CDR1 is SNHLY and CDR2 FYNNEI. Trimming left V 6 bases short and J 6 bases short, with 19 bases between. CDR3 in DNA: TGTGCCAGCAGCGAAAGGCGACTAGTAGCGGATACGCAGTATTTT. Translation: CASSERRLVADTQYF.

The gene calls are TRBV11-2 and TRBJ2-7; TRBD1 is a possible D gene (6 bases). V was cut by 6 bases and J by 5 bases, with 11 bases left in between. Germline V gene lookup returns CDR1 SGHAT and CDR2 FQNNGV. The CDR3 runs 12 residues. DNA for the CDR3: TGTGCCAGCAGAAATCCAGGGGACGAGCAGTACTTC. Translated: CASRNPGDEQYF.